This passage covers 27 T cell receptor beta chains from one sample sequenced in a study of T cells after yellow fever vaccination. TCRdb re-called the 5' RACE reads with MiXCR, one entry per CDR3 protein. The sample contains under 95,000 distinct CDR3 sequences, around 7% of which appear only once. This material consisted of CD8+ T cells sorted from PBMCs, taken less than 11 days after the first yellow fever vaccination. These receptor sequences come from a man in his late teens or twenties who received the YFV17D yellow fever vaccine.

In this sample, this clonotype turned up many times. The chain links TRBV7-3 to TRBJ2-1, with a possible D match to TRBD2 (6 bases). The V and J ends lost 4 bases and 6 bases respectively, with 10 bases between them. Germline V CDR1 and CDR2: SGHTA, FQGTGA. This CDR3 is built from 13 residues. The CDR3 is CASSSIGGNEQFF. The CDR3 DNA sequence: TGTGCCAGCAGCTCTATCGGGGGCAATGAGCAGTTCTTC.

This clonotype has ten or more counts. The rearrangement uses TRBV5-1 and TRBJ2-5; 11 bases line up with TRBD2. In germline, CDR1 is SGHRS, CDR2 YFSETQ. The CDR3 sequence is 16 residues long. The ends lost 4 bases at V and 5 bases at J; junction bases unmatched: 10. The CDR3 nucleotides read TGCGCCAGCAGCCCCCAGACTAGCGGGGTGGAGGAGACCCAGTACTTC. Translated: CASSPQTSGVEETQYF.

This clonotype was seen ten or more times. The chain joins TRBV7-9 to TRBJ2-1; D gene uncertain. The CDR3 spans 18 residues. V lost 1 base, J lost 1 base, and 17 bases lay in between. Germline CDR1 is SEHNR and CDR2 is FQNEAQ (reference sequence). The CDR3 bases are TGTGCCAGCAGCTTAGTTGCTGTGGGCACTCTATCCTACAATGAGCAGTTCTTC. Protein: CASSLVAVGTLSYNEQFF.

This clonotype has a handful of counts. A much more abundant neighbour one base away suggests this may be a read error. The chain couples TRBV3-1 to TRBJ2-7; 11 positions match TRBD2. The germline V gene encodes CDR1 LGHDT and CDR2 YNNKEL (reference sequence). The CDR3 runs 15 residues. DNA for the CDR3: TGTGCCTGCAGCACCGGGACTAGCGGCTCCTACGAGCAGTACTTC. It specifies CACSTGTSGSYEQYF.

This clonotype has a handful of counts. This rearrangement joins TRBV23-1 to TRBJ2-3, with 9 nucleotides matching TRBD2. TRBV23-1 is labeled an ORF, and its function is uncertain. This CDR3 has 18 residues. V lost 3 bases to trimming and J lost 4 bases; unmatched junction nucleotides: 14. This CDR3 reads CASSHTLSGGGAPDTQYF. The CDR3 DNA reads TGCGCCAGCAGTCACACTCTGTCGGGCGGGGGGGCCCCAGATACGCAGTATTTT.

This clonotype was recorded once. This chain connects TRBV19 to TRBJ2-1; 11 nucleotides align to TRBD1. This CDR3 comprises 14 residues. Germline assignment: CDR1 LNHDA and CDR2 SQIVND (reference sequence). Germline trimming cut 4 bases from V and 6 bases from J; bases unmatched to any gene: 2. The CDR3 region is CASSTGTGGNEQFF. DNA for the CDR3: TGTGCCAGTAGTACGGGGACAGGGGGCAATGAGCAGTTCTTC.

The chain couples TRBV9 to TRBJ1-1; 9 bases are shared with TRBD1. The germline gives CDR1 SGDLS, CDR2 YYNGEE. The CDR3 is 16 residues long. Trimming removed 3 bases from V and 3 bases from J; junction bases left unmatched: 9. This chain's CDR3 is CASSAGTGTPDTEAFF. The CDR3 bases are TGTGCCAGCAGCGCAGGGACAGGGACCCCGGACACTGAAGCTTTCTTT. The variable domain in full, completed from reference TRBV9 and TRBJ1-1, reads DSGVTQTPKHLITATGQRVTLRCSPRSGDLSVYWYQQSLDQGLQFLIQYYNGEERAKGNILERFSAQQFPDLHSELNLSSLELGDSALYFCASSAGTGTPDTEAFFGQGTRLTVV.

This clonotype was counted ten times or more. The chain couples TRBV6-1 to TRBJ2-6; tentative D call: TRBD1 (6 bases). This CDR3 has 14 amino acids. V was trimmed by 6 bases and J by 0 bases, leaving 6 bases between them. CDR1 and CDR2 from the germline V gene are MNHNS and SASEGT. The CDR3 reads CASRQGSGANVLTF. The CDR3 nucleotides are TGTGCCAGCAGACAGGGCTCTGGGGCCAACGTCCTGACTTTC.

J is TRBJ2-1 and V is TRBV4-3; 7 nucleotides agree with TRBD1. This CDR3 comprises 16 residues. V shed 0 bases and J 6 bases; nucleotides not matched to a gene: 8. CDR1 LGHNA and CDR2 YSLEER come from the germline V gene. The CDR3, as DNA: TGCGCCAGCAGCCAAGATCGGGGACAGCTTTTCAATGAGCAGTTCTTC. Its protein product is CASSQDRGQLFNEQFF.

This clonotype was counted many times. The chain links TRBV4-2 to TRBJ1-1; the D gene is possibly TRBD1 (6 bases). Germline V CDR1 and CDR2: LGHNA, YNFKEQ. The V and J ends lost 1 base and 4 bases respectively, with 10 bases between them. The CDR3 extends over 14 amino acids. This CDR3 reads CASSQGGGGTEAFF. CDR3 nucleotides: TGTGCCAGCAGCCAAGGCGGAGGGGGCACTGAAGCTTTCTTT.

The J gene is TRBJ2-1, the V gene TRBV20-1, with D perhaps TRBD1 or TRBD2 (5 bases each). This CDR3 has 13 residues. The V gene lost 1 base and the J gene lost 7 bases, with 11 bases spanning the gap. CDR1 and CDR2 from the germline V gene are DFQATT and SNEGSKA (reference sequence). The CDR3 sequence: CSARAGPRNEQFF. In nucleotides, the CDR3 is TGCAGTGCTAGAGCGGGGCCAAGGAATGAGCAGTTCTTC.

V is TRBV5-5 and J is TRBJ2-7; D is uncertain. The CDR3 loop spans 11 amino acids. V lost 4 bases to trimming and J lost 2 bases, with 4 bases between them. Germline V lookup: CDR1 SGHKS, CDR2 YYEKEE (reference sequence). This chain's CDR3 is CASSGTYEQYF. CDR3 nucleotide sequence: TGTGCCAGCAGCGGCACCTACGAGCAGTACTTC.

This clonotype was seen a few times. V usage is TRBV18 and J usage is TRBJ2-5; D uncertain. CDR1 and CDR2 from the germline V gene are KGHSH and LQKENI. CDR3 length: 15 amino acids. V lost 4 bases and J 5 bases, leaving 17 bases between the germline ends. As DNA, the CDR3 is TGTGCCAGCTCACTTGCGTCCGGAGATCGGGAGACCCAGTACTTC. Translating it yields CASSLASGDRETQYF.

This clonotype was recorded at least ten times. J is TRBJ2-7 and V is TRBV5-1; D may be TRBD1 (7 bases). The CDR3 is 14 residues long. With 4 bases removed from V and 3 bases from J, the gap between germline ends came to 14 bases. Germline loops: CDR1 SGHRS, CDR2 YFSETQ. The CDR3 nucleotides read TGCGCCAGCAGCCCCGCAGGGGGGAGCTACGAGCAGTACGTC. It specifies CASSPAGGSYEQYV.

V is TRBV9 and J is TRBJ2-3; D not certain. Germline V CDR1 and CDR2: SGDLS, YYNGEE. CDR3 size: 14 residues. The V and J ends lost 0 bases and 4 bases respectively, with 9 bases between them. This CDR3 is CASSVGPRADTQYF. The CDR3 coding sequence is TGTGCCAGCAGCGTAGGGCCGAGAGCAGATACGCAGTATTTT.

This clonotype has ten or more counts. The chain uses TRBV29-1 and TRBJ1-1; 9 bases align to TRBD1. V gave up 3 bases and J gave up 8 bases; unmatched junction bases: 19. The CDR3 has 17 residues. The germline V gene has CDR1 SQVTM and CDR2 ANQGSEA. The CDR3 DNA is TGCAGCGTTGAGTCAGTGGGACAGGGCGGTCGGGCGGGAGAAGCTTTCTTT. The encoded protein is CSVESVGQGGRAGEAFF.

This clonotype was seen many times. CDR3 in DNA: TGTGCCAGCAGCATCCGGACAGGCAGGCTCAATTCACCCCTCCACTTT. It encodes CASSIRTGRLNSPLHF. The rearrangement links TRBV7-2 to TRBJ1-6; 7 bases match TRBD1. V lost 5 bases and J lost 7; bases outside the gene matches: 11. This CDR3 comprises 16 residues. Germline-derived CDR1 and CDR2 are SGHTA and FQGNSA.

This clonotype was detected many times. This chain uses TRBV27 with TRBJ1-1, with 8 nucleotides matching TRBD1. The V segment lost 5 bases and the J segment 2 bases; nucleotides outside the gene matches: 4. The CDR3 has 14 residues. Germline V CDR1 and CDR2: MNHEY, SMNVEV (reference sequence). The CDR3 reads CASSPGQGNTEAFF. For the CDR3, the DNA is TGTGCCAGCAGTCCCGGACAGGGAAACACTGAAGCTTTCTTT.

This clonotype was counted at least ten times. The V call is TRBV5-1, the J call TRBJ1-3; D is ambiguous. V was pared by 0 bases and J by 3 bases, with 7 bases between. The CDR3 covers 14 residues. Germline loops: CDR1 SGHRS, CDR2 YFSETQ. The CDR3 is CASSLAPDGNTIYF. Written as DNA, the CDR3 is TGCGCCAGCAGCTTGGCCCCAGATGGAAACACCATATATTTT.

This clonotype was found a few times. This chain connects TRBV11-2 to TRBJ2-5; D possibly matches TRBD1 or TRBD2 (6 bases each). Trimming stripped 4 bases from V and 4 bases from J, with 19 bases between. The CDR3 runs 16 residues. The germline V gene encodes CDR1 SGHAT and CDR2 FQNNGV. The DNA of the CDR3 is TGTGCCAGCAGCTCCCCCTGGGCGGGACACGTAGAGACCCAGTACTTC. It encodes CASSSPWAGHVETQYF. Combining the CDR3 with reference TRBV11-2 and TRBJ2-5 gives the whole variable domain EAGVAQSPRYKIIEKRQSVAFWCNPISGHATLYWYQQILGQGPKLLIQFQNNGVVDDSQLPKDRFSAERLKGVDSTLKIQPAKLEDSAVYLCASSSPWAGHVETQYFGPGTRLLVL.

This clonotype was observed at least ten times. The chain has TRBV19 and TRBJ2-2, with 12 nucleotides matching TRBD2. CDR1 and CDR2 from the germline V gene are LNHDA and SQIVND (reference sequence). V lost 7 bases, J lost 4 bases, and 13 bases stayed unmatched. CDR3 size: 18 residues. The CDR3 DNA sequence: TGTGCCAGTACCCCGGCAACTAGCGGGGGGCCTAGCACCGGGGAGCTGTTTTTT. Translated, it gives CASTPATSGGPSTGELFF.

This clonotype was found many times. The chain combines TRBV7-9 with TRBJ2-5; D remains unclear. V was shortened by 6 bases and J by 5 bases, with 10 bases between the two germline ends. This CDR3 region has 12 residues. Germline-derived CDR1 and CDR2 are SEHNR and FQNEAQ (reference sequence). CDR3 in amino acids: CASRGRIETQYF. The CDR3 DNA reads TGTGCCAGCAGAGGCAGGATCGAGACCCAGTACTTC.

This clonotype was detected ten times or more. The rearrangement links TRBV24-1 to TRBJ2-2; a weak D match, TRBD2 (5 bases). CDR1 KGHDR and CDR2 SFDVKD come from the germline V gene. Trimming took off 5 bases at V and 1 base at J, with 13 bases between the two ends. The CDR3 length is 16 residues. The chain's CDR3 is CATSGEAGLNTGELFF. Here the CDR3 DNA reads TGTGCCACCAGTGGAGAGGCAGGACTGAACACCGGGGAGCTGTTTTTT.

The gene calls are TRBV10-3 and TRBJ2-1; D may be TRBD1 or TRBD2 (6 bases each). The CDR3 extends over 18 amino acids. Trimming cost V 7 bases and J 1 base, with 23 bases left between them. Germline V gene sequence: CDR1 ENHRY, CDR2 SYGVKD. The CDR3 reads CAINKEAGDSKSYNEQFF. CDR3 DNA sequence: TGTGCCATCAACAAGGAGGCAGGGGACTCTAAATCCTACAATGAGCAGTTCTTC.

Ten or more counts support this clonotype. The rearrangement uses TRBV2 and TRBJ1-1; possible D gene TRBD1, 5 bases. V shed 7 bases and J shed 3 bases, with 9 bases lying between them. Germline assignment: CDR1 SNHLY and CDR2 FYNNEI. The CDR3 is made up of 12 amino acids. The CDR3 loop reads CASMWGDTEAFF. DNA for the CDR3: TGTGCCAGCATGTGGGGGGACACTGAAGCTTTCTTT.

Many counts were recorded for this clonotype. The CDR3 sequence: CASSSGQGAPEAFF. CDR3 DNA: TGTGCCAGCAGCTCGGGACAGGGGGCCCCTGAAGCTTTCTTT. The J gene is TRBJ1-1, the V gene TRBV7-6; 12 bases line up with TRBD1. Unmatched junction bases numbered 3, after V lost 4 bases and J lost 6 bases. Germline lookup yields CDR1 SGHVS and CDR2 FNYEAQ. The CDR3 spans 14 residues. The full variable domain, with the rest looked up from reference TRBV7-6 and TRBJ1-1, is GAGVSQSPRYKVTKRGQDVALRCDPISGHVSLYWYRQALGQGPEFLTYFNYEAQQDKSGLPNDRFSAERPEGSISTLTIQRTEQRDSAMYRCASSSGQGAPEAFFGQGTRLTVV.

This clonotype was counted ten times or more. The chain joins TRBV12-3 or TRBV12-4 to TRBJ2-3; D ambiguous. Trimming shortened V by 3 bases and J by 2 bases, and 3 bases separated the two germline ends. There are 12 residues in the CDR3. The CDR3 coding sequence is TGTGCCAGCAGTTTTTTCACAGATACGCAGTATTTT. It specifies CASSFFTDTQYF.